This entry is about one TCR beta chain. The antigen is unknown. The trim removed 0 bases at V and 4 bases at J, leaving 3 bases unmatched. The CDR3 is 14 residues long. Germline V gene sequence: CDR1 SGHRS, CDR2 YFSETQ. The data derive from a study of cytomegalovirus exposure and HLA in healthy donors. Regarding the study as a whole: Cytomegalovirus status was reportedly diagnosed by the classifier with high sensitivity and specificity.

The PCR had 60 Vbeta and 13 Jbeta primers. Clones were read by immunoSEQ multiplex PCR, and TCRdb kept only the in-frame ones, dropping some. The repertoire includes approximately 160,000 clones, 68% of them detected once, and approximately 1.5% sits in the top ten. The source is a man over 45 in good health and CMV-seronegative. The rearrangement links TRBV5-1 to TRBJ1-1; 7 positions match TRBD1. Input material: PBMCs. The CDR3 coding sequence is TGCGCCAGCAGCTTGGCTAGGGGGCTCACTGAAGCTTTCTTT. Amino acids: CASSLARGLTEAFF.